This TCR beta chain was identified in a study of PD-1 blockade in classical Hodgkin lymphoma. This clone was counted a few times. Its antigen remains unknown. Each and every patient relapsed after autologous stem cell transplantation, and patients got differing brentuximab vedotin exposure. The repertoire was sequenced with immunoSEQ multiplex PCR; TCRdb's copy has only in-frame clones and lacks some. The sample holds about 19,000 clones, about 85% seen once. Findings and limits, study-wide: Reported baseline diversity: healthy donors highest, relapsed/refractory patients lowest.

This clonotype was obtained from a human donor with classical Hodgkin lymphoma. Sequences were derived from peripheral blood mononuclear cells (PBMCs), sampled before the second cycle of nivolumab.

Here the CDR3 DNA reads TGCGCCAGCAGCCCCAGGGCAGAGACCCAGTACTTC. It specifies CASSPRAETQYF. The V call is TRBV5-1, the J call TRBJ2-5, with a tentative D call TRBD1 (5 bases). The V gene lost 4 bases and the J gene lost 4 bases, with 8 bases spanning the gap. The CDR3 has 12 residues. Germline CDR1 SGHRS, CDR2 YFSETQ.